What follows are 11 T cell receptor beta chains derived from one specimen sequenced in a study of T cell responses to AZD1222 COVID-19 vaccine. Measured with immunoSEQ multiplex PCR; TCRdb has only the in-frame clones, and not every one. The table records some 150,000 clones, 92% of them present only once. The source was peripheral blood, collected 28 days after the second AZD1222 dose. These receptors originate from an adult who received the AZD1222 COVID-19 vaccine.

This chain joins TRBV5-1 and TRBJ1-4; unclear D gene. The V gene lost 2 bases and the J gene lost 3 bases, with 8 bases spanning the gap. CDR1 and CDR2 (germline): SGHRS, YFSETQ. There are 14 residues in the CDR3. CDR3 sequence reads: CASSFGGANEKLFF. DNA for the CDR3: TGCGCCAGCAGCTTTGGTGGGGCTAATGAAAAACTGTTTTTT.

This clone appeared a single time. This sequence joins TRBV15 and TRBJ1-4; 8 nucleotides match TRBD1. With 2 bases clipped from V and 7 bases from J, the junction kept 9 bases outside the gene matches. Per the germline V gene, CDR1 is LNHNV and CDR2 is YYDKDF (reference sequence). This CDR3 spans 16 amino acids. The DNA of the CDR3 is TGTGCCACCAGCAGAAATCCACAGGGGGGAGGTGAAAAACTGTTTTTT. Translation gives CATSRNPQGGGEKLFF.

The chain carries TRBV25-1 and TRBJ1-2; D unclear. V lost 3 bases, J lost 7 bases, and 9 bases lay in between. The CDR3 loop spans 12 amino acids. The germline CDR1 and CDR2 sequences are MGHDK and SYGVNS. This CDR3 reads CASSESAGGYTF. The CDR3 DNA sequence: TGTGCCAGCAGTGAGTCGGCCGGTGGCTACACCTTC.

The rearrangement joins TRBV12-3 or TRBV12-4 to TRBJ1-2; tentatively, D is TRBD1 (5 bases). The CDR3 covers 13 residues. Trimming removed 2 bases from V and 8 bases from J, with 12 bases in between. The CDR3 coding sequence is TGTGCCAGCAGTTTAAGGCAGGGCCAGGGCTACACCTTC. It yields the protein CASSLRQGQGYTF.

The chain is built from TRBV11-3 and TRBJ2-5, with 7 positions matching TRBD1. Germline V gives CDR1 SGHNT, CDR2 YENEEA. This CDR3 has 14 amino acids. The junction had 10 bases not matched to a gene; V was cut back by 5 bases and J by 7 bases. As DNA, the CDR3 is TGTGCCAGCAGCCTCGGGACAGCTTTAGGGACCCAGTACTTC. It translates to CASSLGTALGTQYF.

This clone came up once. The chain recombines TRBV2 with TRBJ1-3; D gene uncertain. There are 15 residues in the CDR3. Germline V gene sequence: CDR1 SNHLY, CDR2 FYNNEI. Trimming took off 9 bases at V and 0 bases at J, with 15 bases between the two ends. The CDR3 spells CARRLSGSSGNTIYF. For the CDR3, the DNA is TGTGCCAGGCGGTTGAGCGGGAGCTCTGGAAACACCATATATTTT. The full variable domain, completed using reference TRBV2 and TRBJ1-3, is EPEVTQTPSHQVTQMGQEVILRCVPISNHLYFYWYRQILGQKVEFLVSFYNNEISEKSEIFDDQFSVERPDGSNFTLKIRSTKLEDSAMYFCARRLSGSSGNTIYFGEGSWLTVV.

The J gene is TRBJ1-6, the V gene TRBV6-5; tentative D call: TRBD1 (5 bases). The CDR3 has 15 residues. Germline-derived CDR1 and CDR2 are MNHEY and SVGAGI. Trimming stripped 2 bases from V and 8 bases from J, with 13 bases between. CDR3 sequence: CASSYGGPGDSPLHF. The CDR3 DNA follows: TGTGCCAGCAGTTACGGGGGACCCGGGGATTCACCCCTCCACTTT.

The CDR3 nucleotides are TGTGCCAGCAGTTTACGACTGAATTCACCCCTCCACTTT. It translates to CASSLRLNSPLHF. The chain couples TRBV27 to TRBJ1-6; the D is unclear. V was pared by 2 bases and J by 7 bases, with 6 bases between. The CDR3 consists of 13 residues. CDR1 is MNHEY, CDR2 SMNVEV, per germline (reference sequence).

The chain links TRBV18 to TRBJ1-3; 11 nucleotides align to TRBD1. The CDR3 runs 17 residues. Germline lookup yields CDR1 KGHSH and CDR2 LQKENI. V was clipped by 4 bases and J by 4 bases; unmatched bases: 9. CDR3 region: CASSRRTGGDLGNTIYF. CDR3 DNA sequence: TGTGCCAGCTCACGCCGGACAGGGGGCGATTTGGGAAACACCATATATTTT.

V usage is TRBV18 and J usage is TRBJ2-7; D is possibly TRBD2 (5 bases). Trimming cost V 3 bases and J 3 bases, with 12 bases left between them. Germline V gene lookup returns CDR1 KGHSH and CDR2 LQKENI. The CDR3 extends over 14 amino acids. The CDR3 DNA reads TGTGCCAGCTCACCCAGCGGCGCCCACTACGAGCAGTACTTC. Amino acids: CASSPSGAHYEQYF.

V gene TRBV24-1 combines with J gene TRBJ2-7, with 8 bases fitting TRBD1. Germline V lookup: CDR1 KGHDR, CDR2 SFDVKD. The CDR3 is made up of 16 amino acids. With 5 bases clipped from V and 2 bases from J, the junction kept 10 bases outside the gene matches. The CDR3 here is CATSVGTGTGAYEQYF. For the CDR3, the DNA is TGTGCCACCAGTGTAGGGACCGGGACAGGTGCCTACGAGCAGTACTTC.